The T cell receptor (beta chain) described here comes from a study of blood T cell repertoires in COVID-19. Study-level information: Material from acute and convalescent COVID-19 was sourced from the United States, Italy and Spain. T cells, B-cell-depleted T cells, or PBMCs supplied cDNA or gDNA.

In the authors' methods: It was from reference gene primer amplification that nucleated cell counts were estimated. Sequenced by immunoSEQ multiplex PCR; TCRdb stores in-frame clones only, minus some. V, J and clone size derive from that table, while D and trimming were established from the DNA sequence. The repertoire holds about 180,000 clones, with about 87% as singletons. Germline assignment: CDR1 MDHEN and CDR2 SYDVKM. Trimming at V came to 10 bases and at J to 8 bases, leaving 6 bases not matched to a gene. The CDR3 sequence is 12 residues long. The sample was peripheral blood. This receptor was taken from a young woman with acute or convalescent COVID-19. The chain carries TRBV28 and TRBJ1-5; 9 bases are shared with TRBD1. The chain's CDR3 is CAIRTGVEPQHF. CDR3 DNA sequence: TGTGCCATCCGGACAGGGGTTGAGCCCCAGCATTTT.